Listed here are 20 T cell receptor beta chains from one sample, sequenced in a study of T cells in women clearing cervical HPV infection. Assay used: immunoSEQ multiplex PCR; TCRdb lists only in-frame clones, some missing. The sample data list roughly 38,000 clones. Sequencing input: blood buffy coat. The receptor set was obtained from a woman between 18 and 69 years old with a cervical HPV16 infection that either progressed to CIN3+ or cleared (not recorded which).

For this clone: The read stops 3 residues short of the end of the CDR3; the missing end is completed from the germline J gene. The rearrangement links TRBV28 to TRBJ2-4; perhaps TRBD1 as D (5 bases). The V end lost 5 bases, the J end lost 5 bases, and 16 bases lay between the germline ends. The CDR3 covers 15 residues. The germline gives CDR1 MDHEN, CDR2 SYDVKM. The CDR3: CASSTNSGIQNIQYF. Partial CDR3 DNA: TGTGCCAGCAGTACTAACTCAGGGATCCAAAACATT.

The CDR3 loop is CASSTITRTGTGSYEQYF. CDR3 DNA, as far as it was read: TGTGCCAGCAGTACGATTACAAGAACCGGGACAGGGTCTTACGAG. V is TRBV28 and J is TRBJ2-7; TRBD1 aligns across 9 bases. With the read ending 3 residues before the CDR3 end, the germline J gene is used to fill in that end. This CDR3 comprises 18 residues. Losses at the gene ends were 5 bases for V and 4 bases for J; bases not matched to a gene: 18. Per the germline V gene, CDR1 is MDHEN and CDR2 is SYDVKM.

Notes on this clone: The read ends 3 residues early relative to the CDR3; the germline J gene fills the gap. The V gene is TRBV6-1, the J gene TRBJ2-3, with D hard to call. The germline V gene has CDR1 MNHNS and CDR2 SASEGT. This CDR3 contains 14 residues. Trimming took 1 base from V and 2 from J, leaving 7 bases between them. The CDR3 protein is CASSEGANTDTQYF. CDR3 DNA, as far as it was read: TGTGCCAGCAGTGAAGGGGCCAACACAGATACG.

Concerning this clone: The CDR3 end is not reached by the read, which stops 3 residues before it; the germline J gene fills it in. The J gene is TRBJ2-3, the V gene TRBV19; D is uncertain. The germline gives CDR1 LNHDA, CDR2 SQIVND (reference sequence). The CDR3 has 13 residues. The sequenced CDR3 bases are TGTGCCAGTAGTATGCAGGTCAATCAGCCG. This encodes CASSMQVNQP. The full CDR3 is CASSMQVNQPQYF. Full variable domain (outside the CDR3, taken from reference TRBV19 and TRBJ2-3): DGGITQSPKYLFRKEGQNVTLSCEQNLNHDAMYWYRQDPGQGLRLIYYSQIVNDFQKGDIAEGYSVSREKKESFPLTVTSAQKNPTAFYLCASSMQVNQPQYFGPGTRLTVL.

With respect to this clone: The DNA ends 3 residues before the CDR3 does, and the rest of the CDR3 is filled in from the germline J gene. This chain joins TRBV7-8 and TRBJ2-1; D uncertain. The germline V gene has CDR1 SGHVS and CDR2 FQNEAQ. Between the trimmed V and J ends, which lost 3 bases and 0 bases, there was a span of 12 bases. The CDR3 has 16 residues. The CDR3 DNA, read in part, is TGTGCCAGCAGCTTTAATGACAAAGCCTCCTACAATGAG. It yields the protein CASSFNDKASYNE. The entire CDR3 is CASSFNDKASYNEQFF.

As regards this clone: The CDR3 extends 3 residues past the end of the read, so its final part is completed from the germline J gene. J is TRBJ2-2 and V is TRBV29-1; the D gene is possibly TRBD2 (6 bases). The germline gives CDR1 SQVTM, CDR2 ANQGSEA. The V and J ends lost 1 base and 7 bases respectively, with 28 bases between them. The length of the CDR3 is 19 residues. The CDR3 spells CSVEVSFQETARRVGELFF. Incomplete CDR3 DNA: TGCAGCGTTGAAGTAAGTTTTCAGGAGACAGCAAGGAGGGTCGGGGAG.

On this clone itself: The CDR3 end is not reached by the read, which stops 3 residues before it; the germline J gene fills it in. The chain recombines TRBV20-1 with TRBJ2-4; D possibly corresponds to TRBD2 (5 bases). Germline V gene lookup returns CDR1 DFQATT and CDR2 SNEGSKA (reference sequence). The CDR3 covers 14 residues. CDR3 sequence reads: CSASGERFQETQYF. The CDR3 bases that were read are TGCAGTGCTAGCGGGGAAAGGTTCCAAGAGACT.

Points on this clone: The read halts 3 residues ahead of the CDR3 end, with the missing end drawn from the germline J gene. V is TRBV20-1 and J is TRBJ1-1; D not resolved. V shed 3 bases and J shed 1 base, with 6 bases lying between them. In germline, CDR1 is DFQATT, CDR2 SNEGSKA (reference sequence). CDR3 length: 12 residues. The chain's CDR3 is CSASYENTEAFF. The DNA read from the CDR3 is TGCAGTGCTAGCTACGAGAACACTGAA.

To note about this clone: The read stops 3 residues short of the end of the CDR3; the missing end is completed from the germline J gene. The rearrangement joins TRBV19 to TRBJ1-2; possible D gene TRBD1, 5 bases. This CDR3 comprises 15 residues. Germline CDR1 reads LNHDA; CDR2 reads SQIVND (reference sequence). V was clipped by 4 bases and J by 4 bases, with 16 bases between them. The CDR3 spells CASSKDRQIVYGYTF. The covered CDR3 bases are TGTGCCAGTAGTAAAGACAGACAAATTGTCTATGGC.

The CDR3 is CASSKISTSGTEAFF. CDR3 bases read: TGTGCCAGTAGTAAAATTTCAACTTCAGGGACTGAA. The chain carries TRBV19 and TRBJ1-1; the D gene is possibly TRBD1 (5 bases). The CDR3 is cut off 3 residues early in the read; its end comes from the germline J gene. The CDR3 sequence is 15 residues long. The germline V gene has CDR1 LNHDA and CDR2 SQIVND (reference sequence). Trimming left V 4 bases short and J 5 bases short, with 17 bases between. The full variable domain, its missing parts supplied by reference TRBV19 and TRBJ1-1, is DGGITQSPKYLFRKEGQNVTLSCEQNLNHDAMYWYRQDPGQGLRLIYYSQIVNDFQKGDIAEGYSVSREKKESFPLTVTSAQKNPTAFYLCASSKISTSGTEAFFGQGTRLTVV.

In regard to this clone: The read halts 3 residues ahead of the CDR3 end, with the missing end drawn from the germline J gene. This chain connects TRBV5-6 to TRBJ1-5; D not certain. The ends were cut back, 4 bases at V and 0 bases at J, with 11 bases in the middle. CDR3 length: 15 residues. The germline gives CDR1 SGHDT, CDR2 YYEEEE. The CDR3 here is CASSAGGLSNQPQHF. The part of the CDR3 DNA that was read is TGTGCCAGCAGCGCTGGTGGCCTTAGCAATCAGCCC.

Turning to this clone: The read comes to an end 3 residues before the CDR3 does, leaving the germline J gene to fill in the end. The V call is TRBV6-1, the J call TRBJ2-7; D is possibly TRBD2 (6 bases). CDR1 and CDR2 from the germline V gene are MNHNS and SASEGT. This CDR3 comprises 14 residues. Trimming left V 2 bases short and J 1 base short, with 9 bases between. The sequenced part of the CDR3 DNA is TGTGCCAGCAGTGAACCGGGACTGTCCTACGAG. Translation: CASSEPGLSYE. Given in full, the CDR3 is CASSEPGLSYEQYF.

Note on this clone: The CDR3 goes on 3 residues after the read ends, and that part is filled in from the germline J gene. This chain connects TRBV7-2 to TRBJ2-1, with TRBD1 matching over 7 bases. The CDR3 runs 14 residues. The germline V gene has CDR1 SGHTA and CDR2 FQGNSA. V was clipped by 5 bases and J by 1 base; unmatched bases: 2. The CDR3 is CASSKQGSYNEQFF. The DNA read from the CDR3 is TGTGCCAGCAGCAAACAGGGGTCCTACAATGAG.

About this clone itself: The read finishes 3 residues shy of the CDR3 end, and the germline J gene is used to complete it. The chain uses TRBV13 and TRBJ2-5; weak D call: TRBD2 (6 bases). This CDR3 comprises 17 residues. Trimming shortened V by 5 bases and J by 5 bases, and 24 bases separated the two germline ends. Germline values: CDR1 PRHDT, CDR2 FYEKMQ (reference sequence). The covered CDR3 bases are TGTGCCAGCAGCCAGGTGGGGCTAACGGGGGAAGCGGAGACC. This gives the protein CASSQVGLTGEAET. The CDR3 in its entirety is CASSQVGLTGEAETQYF. Full variable domain (outside the CDR3, taken from reference TRBV13 and TRBJ2-5): AAGVIQSPRHLIKEKRETATLKCYPIPRHDTVYWYQQGPGQDPQFLISFYEKMQSDKGSIPDRFSAQQFSDYHSELNMSSLELGDSALYFCASSQVGLTGEAETQYFGPGTRLLVL.

About this clone: The CDR3 end lies 3 residues beyond the end of the read and is filled in from the germline J gene. The chain links TRBV7-2 to TRBJ1-1, with D possibly TRBD1 on 5 matching bases. Germline CDR1 is SGHTA and CDR2 is FQGNSA. This CDR3 comprises 13 residues. The CDR3 here is CASSMAGNREAFF. CDR3 DNA (partial): TGTGCCAGCAGCATGGCAGGGAATCGAGAA.

Concerning this clone: The read comes to an end 3 residues before the CDR3 does, leaving the germline J gene to fill in the end. This chain joins TRBV6-2 or TRBV6-3 and TRBJ1-1; D is uncertain. The CDR3 is 14 residues long. Trimming stripped 5 bases from V and 1 base from J, with 11 bases between. Looked up from germline, CDR1 is MNHEY and CDR2 is SVGEGT. CDR3 loop: CASSPFRWNTEAFF. Partial CDR3 DNA: TGTGCCAGCAGTCCGTTTCGGTGGAACACTGAA.

Notes on this clone: The read ends 3 residues early relative to the CDR3; the germline J gene fills the gap. This chain uses TRBV5-1 with TRBJ2-5, with D perhaps matching TRBD1 (7 bases). In germline, CDR1 is SGHRS, CDR2 YFSETQ. This CDR3 spans 14 amino acids. The CDR3 DNA, read in part, is TGCGCCAGCAGCTTTGGGGGCGGGACAGATACC. It specifies CASSFGGGTDT. The full CDR3 is CASSFGGGTDTQYF.

As regards this clone: The read is 3 residues too short to cover the CDR3 end, so that end is filled in from the germline J gene. The chain joins TRBV6-1 to TRBJ1-5; D possibly corresponds to TRBD1 (6 bases). In germline, CDR1 is MNHNS, CDR2 SASEGT. The V and J ends lost 3 bases and 7 bases respectively, with 16 bases between them. This CDR3 is 15 amino acids long. This CDR3 reads CASSDRGQGRQPQHF. CDR3 bases read: TGTGCCAGCAGTGACAGGGGTCAAGGCAGGCAGCCC.

With regard to this clone: From the germline J gene comes the end of the CDR3, since the read stops 3 residues before it. The chain is built from TRBV2 and TRBJ2-7; 7 bases are shared with TRBD2. V dropped 7 bases and J dropped 3; count of bases not matched to a gene: 9. Germline V gene sequence: CDR1 SNHLY, CDR2 FYNNEI. The CDR3 is 14 amino acids. The CDR3 DNA, read in part, is TGTGCCAGCATTCGGGCACTAGCGTACTACGAG. It specifies CASIRALAYYE. The whole CDR3 protein is CASIRALAYYEQYF.

Remarks on this clone: Read coverage stops 3 residues before the CDR3 terminus; the germline J gene supplies the remainder. The chain joins TRBV6-2 or TRBV6-3 to TRBJ2-7; 10 bases align to TRBD2. This CDR3 contains 16 residues. Per the germline V gene, CDR1 is MNHEY and CDR2 is SVGEGT. Losses at the gene ends were 5 bases for V and 2 bases for J; bases not matched to a gene: 9. The sequenced part of the CDR3 DNA is TGTGCCAGCAGTGATGAGACTAGCGGGCGACCCTACGAG. Protein: CASSDETSGRPYE. The CDR3 as a whole reads CASSDETSGRPYEQYF.